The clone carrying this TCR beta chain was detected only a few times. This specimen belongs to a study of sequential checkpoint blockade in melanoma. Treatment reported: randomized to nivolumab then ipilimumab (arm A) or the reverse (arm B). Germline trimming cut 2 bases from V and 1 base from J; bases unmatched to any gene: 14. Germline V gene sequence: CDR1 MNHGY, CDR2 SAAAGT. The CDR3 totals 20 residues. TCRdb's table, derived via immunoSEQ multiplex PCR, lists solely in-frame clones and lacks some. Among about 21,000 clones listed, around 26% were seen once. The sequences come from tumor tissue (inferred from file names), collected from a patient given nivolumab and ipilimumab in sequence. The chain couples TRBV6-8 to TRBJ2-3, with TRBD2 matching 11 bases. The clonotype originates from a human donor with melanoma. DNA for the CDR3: TGTGCCAGCAGTTACCCAAGCGGTAGCGGGAGGGCCCTCGGCACAGATACGCAGTATTTT. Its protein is CASSYPSGSGRALGTDTQYF.